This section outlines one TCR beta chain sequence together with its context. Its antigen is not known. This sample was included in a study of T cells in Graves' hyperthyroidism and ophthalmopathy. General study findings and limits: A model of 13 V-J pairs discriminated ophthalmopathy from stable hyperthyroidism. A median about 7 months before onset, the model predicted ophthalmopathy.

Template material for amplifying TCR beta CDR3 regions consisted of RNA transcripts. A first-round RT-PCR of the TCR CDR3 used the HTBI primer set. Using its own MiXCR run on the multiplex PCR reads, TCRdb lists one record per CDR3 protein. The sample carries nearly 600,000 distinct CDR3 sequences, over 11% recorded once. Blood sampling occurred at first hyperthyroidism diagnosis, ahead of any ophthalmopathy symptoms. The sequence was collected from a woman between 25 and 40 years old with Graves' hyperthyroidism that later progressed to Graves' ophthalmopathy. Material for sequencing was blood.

The CDR3: CASSQSPAGGRGLNTGELFF. The CDR3, as DNA: TGCGCCAGCAGCCAATCCCCAGCAGGGGGGAGGGGGCTGAACACCGGGGAGCTGTTTTTT. The chain links TRBV4-3 to TRBJ2-2; TRBD1 or TRBD2 may be the D gene (7 bases each). Trimming took 2 bases from V and 1 from J, leaving 23 bases between them. Germline V lookup: CDR1 LGHNA, CDR2 YSLEER. This CDR3 contains 20 residues.